The next 10 T cell receptor beta chains were all read from a single sample in a study of glioma-infiltrating T cells (dated by TCRdb to 2016 to 2017). The sequencer was an Illumina MiSeq. TCR alpha and beta CDR3 regions were amplified with the iRepertoire nested amplicon-rescue multiplex PCR (arm-PCR) platform from RNA. The raw public reads went through TCRdb reprocessing: fastp at Q25, MiXCR clone calling, in-frame beta chains kept. One record per CDR3 amino acid sequence lists the most common genes and DNA. The sample has approximately 110,000 distinct CDR3 sequences on record, approximately 25% of them singletons. About 16% of the sample lies in the top ten. Sequences were obtained from glioma tissue, nonneoplastic brain tissue, or PBMCs (not recorded which). The source of these receptors is a human donor with low-grade glioma or glioblastoma, undergoing nonglioma brain surgery, or in good health (not recorded which).

The gene calls are TRBV4-1 and TRBJ2-7; D not certain. V was clipped by 0 bases and J by 2 bases, with 5 bases between them. The CDR3 runs 13 residues. Germline-derived CDR1 and CDR2 are MGHRA and YSYEKL. In DNA, the CDR3 is TGCGCCAGCAGCCAAGAAGTGGCCTACGAGCAGTACTTC. It specifies CASSQEVAYEQYF.

This clonotype has at least ten counts. V and J are TRBV6-6 and TRBJ2-3; D remains ambiguous. The CDR3 is 15 amino acids. The germline V gene encodes CDR1 MNHNY and CDR2 SVGAGI (reference sequence). V gave up 2 bases and J gave up 2 bases, with 11 bases separating them. The CDR3 loop is CASSYGQRSTDTQYF. The CDR3 coding sequence is TGTGCCAGCAGTTACGGCCAGAGATCCACAGATACGCAGTATTTT.

This chain connects TRBV5-1 to TRBJ1-3; possible D gene TRBD1, 6 bases. Germline CDR1 reads SGHRS; CDR2 reads YFSETQ. The CDR3 length is 17 residues. V was trimmed by 0 bases and J by 0 bases, leaving 13 bases between them. In DNA form, the CDR3 reads TGCGCCAGCAGCTTGGAGGGGGGCCGCCACTCTGGAAACACCATATATTTT. Protein: CASSLEGGRHSGNTIYF.

The V call is TRBV27, the J call TRBJ1-4; D may be TRBD1 (6 bases). Trimming pared 6 bases from V and 8 bases from J, leaving 16 bases between. The V gene's germline CDR1 is MNHEY and CDR2 SMNVEV (reference sequence). This CDR3 is 14 amino acids long. The chain's CDR3 is CASRGAWVLEKLFF. The CDR3 DNA reads TGTGCCAGCAGGGGGGCATGGGTTTTGGAAAAACTGTTTTTT.

This clonotype has a handful of counts. V usage is TRBV5-6 and J usage is TRBJ2-1, with a possible D match to TRBD2 (6 bases). The CDR3 is 13 residues long. CDR1 and CDR2 from the germline V gene are SGHDT and YYEEEE. Trimming took off 2 bases at V and 8 bases at J, with 11 bases between the two ends. In nucleotides, the CDR3 is TGTGCCAGCAGCTTACCGCGGGGCGATGAGCAGTTCTTC. The encoded protein is CASSLPRGDEQFF.

This clonotype was recorded at least ten times. V usage is TRBV27 and J usage is TRBJ2-7; tentatively, D is TRBD2 (6 bases). This CDR3 has 15 amino acids. V lost 9 bases and J 1 base, leaving 19 bases between the germline ends. Germline CDR1 and CDR2: MNHEY and SMNVEV (reference sequence). CDR3 DNA: TGTGCCAGTAGGGGCGGGGACTTCAATTCCTACGAGCAGTACTTC. It specifies CASRGGDFNSYEQYF.

As concerns this clonotype: One junction end does not reproduce the germline sequence, and a read error may be involved. V is TRBV19 and J is TRBJ1-5; D is unresolved. CDR1 and CDR2 from the germline V gene are LNHDA and SQIVND (reference sequence). The CDR3 spans 13 residues. CDR3 region: CVSRKISNQPQHF. The CDR3, as DNA: TGTGTCAGTAGGAAAATAAGCAATCAGCCCCAGCATTTT.

The rearrangement uses TRBV4-3 and TRBJ1-4; possibly TRBD1 for D (5 bases). Trimming removed 1 base from V and 8 bases from J, with 17 bases in between. CDR1 and CDR2 (germline): LGHNA, YSLEER. This CDR3 has 16 amino acids. CDR3 in DNA: TGCGCCAGCAGCCAAGGGGGCCCTACCCTGGGGGAAAAACTGTTTTTT. The encoded protein is CASSQGGPTLGEKLFF.

This clonotype was detected many times. This chain connects TRBV4-1 to TRBJ1-1, with a tentative D call TRBD1 (5 bases). Germline assignment: CDR1 MGHRA and CDR2 YSYEKL. Trimming cost V 0 bases and J 7 bases, with 15 bases left between them. The CDR3 is 15 residues long. CDR3 in amino acids: CASSQEGGLRHEAFF. CDR3 nucleotide sequence: TGCGCCAGCAGCCAAGAGGGGGGACTGCGACATGAAGCTTTCTTT.

CDR3 protein: CASSIDRESNEQFF. CDR3 DNA: TGTGCCAGTAGTATAGACAGGGAGTCGAATGAGCAGTTCTTC. V is TRBV19 and J is TRBJ2-1; D possibly uses TRBD1 or TRBD2 (5 bases each). CDR3 length equals 14 residues. The V end was cut by 0 bases, the J end by 7 bases, with 10 bases between. Germline CDR1 reads LNHDA; CDR2 reads SQIVND (reference sequence).